The rows below give T cell receptor beta chains drawn from one sample of a study of tumor-infiltrating lymphocytes in primary liver carcinoma. One entry per CDR3 protein, called by TCRdb with MiXCR from the multiplex PCR reads. The data hold under 90,000 distinct CDR3 sequences, with 72% observed a single time. The sample was liver tumor tissue from sampling region 1. Receptors were obtained from a man aged 35-49 years with primary liver carcinoma and hepatitis B virus infection. Both conserved end residues are part of each CDR3. A D gene is named only where the DNA matches it firmly. Size tells how often a clone was seen (once, few, many) or the class of an expanded clone, and some rows leave it out.

V gene	D gene	clone size	J gene	CDR3 protein	CDR3 DNA
TRBV29-1	-	-	TRBJ2-5	CSVQKLAQYF	TGCAGCGTTCAGAAGCTGGCCCAGTACTTC
TRBV7-8	-	many	TRBJ1-5	CASSPGTLNQPQHF	TGTGCCAGCAGCCCAGGGACATTGAATCAGCCCCAGCATTTT
TRBV12-3/TRBV12-4	TRBD2	-	TRBJ2-7	CASSVPGRALQEQYF	TGTGCCAGCAGTGTCCCCGGGAGGGCCTTGCAAGAGCAGTACTTC
TRBV12-3/TRBV12-4	TRBD1	-	TRBJ1-2	CACNSGTGNDYTF	TGTGCCTGCAACTCCGGGACAGGGAATGACTACACCTTC
TRBV11-2	-	once	TRBJ1-2	CASSLDGNYGYTF	TGTGCGAGCAGTTTAGATGGGAACTATGGCTACACCTTC
TRBV19	-	few	TRBJ2-2	CASSRGQGLSGELFF	TGTGCCAGTAGTCGAGGGCAGGGGCTTTCCGGGGAGCTGTTTTTT
TRBV11-2	-	-	TRBJ1-1	CASSFLKGETEAFF	TGTGCCAGCAGCTTTTTGAAAGGGGAGACTGAAGCATTCTTT
TRBV7-2	-	-	TRBJ1-5	CASSLAAGSDQPQHF	TGTGCCAGCAGCTTAGCGGCCGGGTCGGATCAGCCCCAGCATTTT
TRBV10-3	TRBD2	-	TRBJ2-1	CAIRTSGRGNEQFF	TGTGCTATCAGGACTAGCGGGAGGGGCAATGAGCAGTTCTTC
TRBV5-4	-	many	TRBJ2-5	CASKLDLPQETQYF	TGTGCCAGCAAGCTGGACCTCCCACAAGAGACCCAGTACTTC
TRBV29-1	-	-	TRBJ1-5	CSVETVGQHQHF	TGCAGCGTTGAGACGGTTGGTCAGCATCAGCATTTT
TRBV29-1	TRBD1	-	TRBJ2-3	CSVRHGQGTDAQYF	TGCAGCGTTAGACACGGACAGGGGACAGATGCGCAGTATTTT
TRBV12-3/TRBV12-4	TRBD1	-	TRBJ1-1	CSSATGEHIEAFF	TGTTCCAGCGCTACAGGGGAACACATTGAAGCTTTCTTT
TRBV7-8	-	-	TRBJ2-7	CASRRGTPFYEHYF	TGTGCCAGCAGACGGGGAACTCCCTTCTACGAGCACTACTTC
TRBV10-3	-	-	TRBJ1-1	CAISEPGVRVSDTEAFF	TGTGCCATCAGTGAGCCGGGGGTCCGGGTTTCGGACACTGAAGCTTTCTTT
TRBV11-2	-	-	TRBJ2-7	CASSLYVGISYEQCF	TGTGCCAGCAGCCTATATGTGGGTATATCCTACGAGCAGTGCTTC
TRBV12-3/TRBV12-4	-	many	TRBJ2-2	CASSYRNANTGELFF	TGTGCCAGCAGTTACAGGAATGCGAACACCGGGGAGCTGTTTTTT
TRBV10-3	-	once	TRBJ2-3	CAFSDNNTDTQYF	TGTGCCTTCAGTGATAACAACACAGATACGCAGTATTTT
TRBV4-1	-	-	TRBJ2-1	CTSSQAETEQFF	TGCACCAGCAGCCAAGCAGAAACCGAGCAGTTCTTC
TRBV5-6	-	-	TRBJ2-7	CASSSENYEQYF	TGTGCCAGTAGCTCGGAAAACTACGAGCAGTACTTC
TRBV4-1	TRBD1	-	TRBJ2-7	CASSPTGGSWEEQYF	TGCGCCAGCAGCCCCACAGGGGGTAGTTGGGAAGAGCAGTACTTT
TRBV4-1	-	-	TRBJ1-1	CASRPGTWRNTEAFF	TGCGCCAGCCGCCCTGGGACATGGAGGAACACTGAAGCTTTCTTT
TRBV11-2	-	-	TRBJ2-7	CSSSLTNGAYEQYF	TGCTCCAGCAGCTTAACCAACGGAGCCTACGAGCAGTACTTC
TRBV6-5	TRBD1	-	TRBJ2-1	CTSSPVTPGQGYNEQFF	TGTACCAGCAGTCCCGTTACCCCAGGACAGGGCTACAACGAGCAGTTCTTC
TRBV11-2	TRBD1	medium-sized	TRBJ1-4	CASSIDRGGNEKLFF	TGTGCCAGCAGCATCGACAGGGGTGGTAATGAAAAACTGTTTTTT